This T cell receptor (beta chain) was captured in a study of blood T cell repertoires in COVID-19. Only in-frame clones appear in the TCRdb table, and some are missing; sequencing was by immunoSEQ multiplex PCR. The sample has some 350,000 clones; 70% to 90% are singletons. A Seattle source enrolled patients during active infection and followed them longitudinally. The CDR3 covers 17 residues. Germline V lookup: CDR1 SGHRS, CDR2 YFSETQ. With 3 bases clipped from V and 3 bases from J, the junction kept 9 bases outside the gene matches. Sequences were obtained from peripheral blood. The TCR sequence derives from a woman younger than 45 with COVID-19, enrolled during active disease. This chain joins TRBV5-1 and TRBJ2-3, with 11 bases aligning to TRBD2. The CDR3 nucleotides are TGCGCCAGCAGCTCGGGGCTAGCGGGAGGTATAACAGATACGCAGTATTTT. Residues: CASSSGLAGGITDTQYF.